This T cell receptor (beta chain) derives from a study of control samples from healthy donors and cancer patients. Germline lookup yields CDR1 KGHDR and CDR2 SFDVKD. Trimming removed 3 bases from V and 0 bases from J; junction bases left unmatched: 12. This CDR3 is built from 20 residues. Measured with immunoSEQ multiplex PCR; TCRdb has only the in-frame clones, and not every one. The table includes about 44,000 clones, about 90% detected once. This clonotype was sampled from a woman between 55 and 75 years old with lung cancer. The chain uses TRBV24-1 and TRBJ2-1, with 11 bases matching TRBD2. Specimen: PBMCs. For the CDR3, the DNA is TGTGCCACCAGTGATCCGGACAGGTCTACTAGCGGGAGCTCCTACAATGAGCAGTTCTTC. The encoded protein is CATSDPDRSTSGSSYNEQFF.